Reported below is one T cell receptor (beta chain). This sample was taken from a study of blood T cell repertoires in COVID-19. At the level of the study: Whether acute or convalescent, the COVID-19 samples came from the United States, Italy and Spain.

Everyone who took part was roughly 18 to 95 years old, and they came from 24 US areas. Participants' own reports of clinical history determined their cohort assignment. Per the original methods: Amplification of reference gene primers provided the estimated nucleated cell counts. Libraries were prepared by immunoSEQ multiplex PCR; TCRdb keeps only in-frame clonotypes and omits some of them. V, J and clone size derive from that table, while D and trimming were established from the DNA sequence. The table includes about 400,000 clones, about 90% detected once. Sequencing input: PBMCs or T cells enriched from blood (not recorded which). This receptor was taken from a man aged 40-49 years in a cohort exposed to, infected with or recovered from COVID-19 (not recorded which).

For the CDR3, the DNA is TGTGCCAGCAGCTGGGACAGGGCTGGAAACACCATATATTTT. Residues: CASSWDRAGNTIYF. This chain joins TRBV11-2 and TRBJ1-3, with TRBD1 identical over 9 bases. The length of the CDR3 is 14 residues. V trimming: 4 bases; J trimming: 2 bases; junction bases outside the gene matches: 0. Looked up from germline, CDR1 is SGHAT and CDR2 is FQNNGV.